This record covers a single T cell receptor (beta chain). V trimming: 2 bases; J trimming: 8 bases; junction bases outside the gene matches: 2. The CDR3 length is 13 residues. CDR1 LGHDT and CDR2 YNNKEL come from the germline V gene (reference sequence). This sample stems from a study of blood T cell repertoires in COVID-19. About the study: The study drew acute and convalescent COVID-19 samples from the United States, Italy and Spain. T cells, B-cell-depleted T cells, or PBMCs provided the cDNA or gDNA that served as material.

In the original workflow: Amplification of reference gene primers provided the estimated nucleated cell counts. Assay used: immunoSEQ multiplex PCR; TCRdb lists only in-frame clones, some missing. V, J and clone size are taken as reported in that table, and D and trimming were inferred from the DNA itself. The sample consists of roughly 200,000 clones, roughly 85% of them appearing once. This sequence was found in a woman aged 18-35 years who had recovered from COVID-19. The chain joins TRBV3-1 (or the pseudogene TRBV3-2) to TRBJ1-4; 7 bases line up with TRBD1. The sequenced sample was peripheral blood. The CDR3 bases are TGTGCCAGCAGCCAACTCAGGGGGGAAAAACTGTTTTTT. It encodes CASSQLRGEKLFF.